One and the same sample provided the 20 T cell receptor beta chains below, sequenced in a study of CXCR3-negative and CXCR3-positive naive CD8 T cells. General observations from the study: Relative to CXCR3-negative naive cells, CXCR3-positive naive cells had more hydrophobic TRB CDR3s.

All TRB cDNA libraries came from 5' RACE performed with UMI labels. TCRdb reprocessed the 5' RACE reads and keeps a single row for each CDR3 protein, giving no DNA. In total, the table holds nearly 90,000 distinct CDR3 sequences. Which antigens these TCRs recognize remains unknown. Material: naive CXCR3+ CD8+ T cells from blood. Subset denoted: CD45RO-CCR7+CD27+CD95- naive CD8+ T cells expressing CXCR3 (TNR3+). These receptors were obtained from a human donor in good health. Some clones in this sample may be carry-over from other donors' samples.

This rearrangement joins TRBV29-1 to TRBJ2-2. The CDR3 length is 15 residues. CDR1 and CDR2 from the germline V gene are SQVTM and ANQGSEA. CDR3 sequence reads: CSVVSGHANTGELFF.

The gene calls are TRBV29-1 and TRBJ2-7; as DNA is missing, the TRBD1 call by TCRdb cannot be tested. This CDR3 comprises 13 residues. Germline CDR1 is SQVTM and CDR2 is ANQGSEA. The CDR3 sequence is CSVEESRGDEQYF.

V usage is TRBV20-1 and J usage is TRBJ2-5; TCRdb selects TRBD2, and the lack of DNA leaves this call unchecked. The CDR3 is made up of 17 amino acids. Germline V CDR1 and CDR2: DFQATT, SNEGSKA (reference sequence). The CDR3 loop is CSAERLAPTSGEETQYF.

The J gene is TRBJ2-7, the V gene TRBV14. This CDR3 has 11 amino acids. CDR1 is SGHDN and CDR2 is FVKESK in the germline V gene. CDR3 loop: CASSQMHEQYF. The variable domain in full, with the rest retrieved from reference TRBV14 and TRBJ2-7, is EAGVTQFPSHSVIEKGQTVTLRCDPISGHDNLYWYRRVMGKEIKFLLHFVKESKQDESGMPNNRFLAERTGGTYSTLKVQPAELEDSGVYFCASSQMHEQYFGPGTRLTVT.

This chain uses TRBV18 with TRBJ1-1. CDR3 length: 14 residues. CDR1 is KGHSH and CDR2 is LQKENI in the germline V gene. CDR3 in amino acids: CASSPPRGNTEAFF.

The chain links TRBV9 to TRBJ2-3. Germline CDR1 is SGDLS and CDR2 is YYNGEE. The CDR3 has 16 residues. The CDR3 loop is CASSGDLHRSTDTQYF.

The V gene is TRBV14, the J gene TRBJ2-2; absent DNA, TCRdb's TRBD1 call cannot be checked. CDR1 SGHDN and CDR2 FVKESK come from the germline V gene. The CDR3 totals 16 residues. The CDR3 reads CASSPPDFPGIGELFF.

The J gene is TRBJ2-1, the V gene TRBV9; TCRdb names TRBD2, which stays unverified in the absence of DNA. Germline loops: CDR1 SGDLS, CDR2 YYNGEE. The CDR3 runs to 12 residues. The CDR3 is CASSPRRYEQFF.

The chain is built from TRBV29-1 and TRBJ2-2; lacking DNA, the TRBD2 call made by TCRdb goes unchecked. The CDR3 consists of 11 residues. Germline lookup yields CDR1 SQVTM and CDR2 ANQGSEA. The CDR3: CSVQGPGELFF.

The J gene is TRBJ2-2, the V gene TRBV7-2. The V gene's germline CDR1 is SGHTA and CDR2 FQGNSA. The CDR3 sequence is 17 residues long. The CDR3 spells CASSLVRYTSNTGELFF.

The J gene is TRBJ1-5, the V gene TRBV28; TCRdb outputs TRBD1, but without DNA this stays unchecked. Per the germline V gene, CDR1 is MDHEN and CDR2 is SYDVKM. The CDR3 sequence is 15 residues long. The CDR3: CASSLRDRRNQPQHF.

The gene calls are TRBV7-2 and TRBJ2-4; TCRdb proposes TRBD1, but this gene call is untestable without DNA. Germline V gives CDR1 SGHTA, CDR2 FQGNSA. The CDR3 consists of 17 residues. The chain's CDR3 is CASSLAAPGGGINIQYF.

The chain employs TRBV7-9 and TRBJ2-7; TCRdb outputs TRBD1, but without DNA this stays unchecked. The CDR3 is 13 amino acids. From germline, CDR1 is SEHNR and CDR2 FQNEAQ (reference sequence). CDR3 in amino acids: CASSPTGKDEQYF.

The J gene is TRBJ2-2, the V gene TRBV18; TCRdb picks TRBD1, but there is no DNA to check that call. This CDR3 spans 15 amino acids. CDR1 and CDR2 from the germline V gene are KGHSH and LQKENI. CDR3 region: CASSPRTGNTGELFF.

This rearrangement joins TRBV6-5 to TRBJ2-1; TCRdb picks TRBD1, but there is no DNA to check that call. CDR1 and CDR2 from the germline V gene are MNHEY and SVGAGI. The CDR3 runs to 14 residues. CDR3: CASSYFGPGTEQFF.

CDR3 residues: CASRTGENIQYF. The genes are TRBV28 and TRBJ2-4; TCRdb selects TRBD1, and the lack of DNA leaves this call unchecked. The germline gives CDR1 MDHEN, CDR2 SYDVKM. This CDR3 spans 12 amino acids.

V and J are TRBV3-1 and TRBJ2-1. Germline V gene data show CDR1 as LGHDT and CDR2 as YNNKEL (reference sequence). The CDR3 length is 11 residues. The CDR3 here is CASSQGLEQFF.

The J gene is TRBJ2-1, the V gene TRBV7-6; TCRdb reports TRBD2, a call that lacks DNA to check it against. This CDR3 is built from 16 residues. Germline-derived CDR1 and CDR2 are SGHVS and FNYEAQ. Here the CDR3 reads CASSSLSGSSYNEQFF.

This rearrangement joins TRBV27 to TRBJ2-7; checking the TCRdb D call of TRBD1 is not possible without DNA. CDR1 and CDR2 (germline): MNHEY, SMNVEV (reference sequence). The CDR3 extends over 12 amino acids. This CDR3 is CASTDSGREQYF.

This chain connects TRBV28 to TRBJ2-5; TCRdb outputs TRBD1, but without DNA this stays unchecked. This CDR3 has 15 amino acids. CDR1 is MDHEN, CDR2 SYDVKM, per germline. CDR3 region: CASSFGPTGGETQYF.